This T cell receptor (beta chain) derives from a study of cytomegalovirus exposure and HLA in healthy donors. Findings and caveats of the study: As a later analysis revealed, most CMV-associated TCR beta chains appeared HLA-restricted. It was in a later analysis that TCR association rates were seen to vary by HLA locus, highest for DRB1 and lowest for HLA-C. Cytomegalovirus association was assigned to around 150 TCR beta chains. A prior analysis recorded that most TCR beta V segments were productive about 87% or about 30% of the time.

A multiplex PCR was run with 60 Vbeta primers and 13 Jbeta primers. Clones were read by immunoSEQ multiplex PCR, and TCRdb kept only the in-frame ones, dropping some. The sample includes some 70,000 clones, about 88% of them seen just once. CDR1 SGDLS and CDR2 YYNGEE come from the germline V gene. The CDR3 contains 13 residues. The trim removed 6 bases at V and 8 bases at J, leaving 7 bases unmatched. About this clone: Its target is not known.

The origin of this receptor is a woman between 50 and 59 years old in good health and CMV-seronegative. The genes are TRBV9 and TRBJ1-2; 10 bases line up with TRBD1. Material for sequencing was PBMCs. CDR3 sequence: CASTTGGAEGYTF. Written as DNA, the CDR3 is TGTGCCAGCACGACAGGGGGCGCGGAAGGCTACACCTTC.